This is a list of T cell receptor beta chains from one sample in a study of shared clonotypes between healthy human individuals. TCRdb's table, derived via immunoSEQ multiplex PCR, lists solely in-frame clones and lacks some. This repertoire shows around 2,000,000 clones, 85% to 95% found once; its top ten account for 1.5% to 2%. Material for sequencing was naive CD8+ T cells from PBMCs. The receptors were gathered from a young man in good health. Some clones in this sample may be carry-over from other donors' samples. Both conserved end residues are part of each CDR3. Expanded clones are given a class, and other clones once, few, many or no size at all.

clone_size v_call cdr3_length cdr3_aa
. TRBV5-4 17 CASSPRARGRGGTEAFF
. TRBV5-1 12 CASSFKPGELFF
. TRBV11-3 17 CASSLDRGQGHYNEQFF
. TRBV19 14 CASSRGQGGYEQYF
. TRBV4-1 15 CASSQVLAGVYEQFF
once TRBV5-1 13 CASRPRLGKEQFF
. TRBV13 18 CASSLVSGTVGDTGELFF
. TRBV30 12 CAWSVSGNEQFF
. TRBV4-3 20 CASSQHRPNSGRGGAETQYF
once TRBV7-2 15 CASSLSLVELYGYTF
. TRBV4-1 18 CASSQAVQPAPSTDTQYF
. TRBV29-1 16 CSVEWGSEGGTDTQYF
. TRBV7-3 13 CASSLIPREEQYF
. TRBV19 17 CASSIDQWTETPNEQYF
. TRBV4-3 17 CASSQDGAGDGYNEQFF
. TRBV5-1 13 CASSPRSSYEQYF
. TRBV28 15 CASSSLFQSSYEQYF
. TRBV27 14 CASSLRSNTYEQYF
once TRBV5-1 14 CASSSRLVSNEQFF
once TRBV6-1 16 CASSEDRAGLTDTQYF
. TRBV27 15 CATHPLEGGTDTQYF
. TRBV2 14 CASIDASSYNEQFF
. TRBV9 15 CASSVDWTSGIEQYF
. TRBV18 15 CASSPAKSVTYEQYF
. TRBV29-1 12 CSVSGSIYEQYF
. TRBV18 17 CASSPPTSGSWGNEQFF
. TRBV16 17 CASSPGRGRSSGNTIYF
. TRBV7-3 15 CASSLGGGLQETQYF
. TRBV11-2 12 CASRAGAYEQYF
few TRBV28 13 CASSPRQYTEAFF
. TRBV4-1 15 CASSQAVLRGGEQFF
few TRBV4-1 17 CASSQVPGQGMNTEAFF
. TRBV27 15 CASSFSGKGSYEQYF
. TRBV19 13 CASSGGQSYEQYF
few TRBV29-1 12 CSVELRNTEAFF
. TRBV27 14 CASSPGTGGYEQYF
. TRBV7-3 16 CASSLKGGVNTDTQYF
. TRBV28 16 CASSFSPEGAGNTIYF
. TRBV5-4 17 CASSVLLAGRSSYEQYF
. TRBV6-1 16 CASSGGGAGPRYEQYF
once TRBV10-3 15 CAISEPGGGGYGYTF
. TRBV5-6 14 CASSFAVVTGELFF
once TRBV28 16 CASSLSPSEESYEQYF
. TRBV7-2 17 CASSLGALAGVIYEQYF
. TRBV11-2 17 CASSLDPGQGLTYEQYF
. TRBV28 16 CASSFSRDSRTYEQYF
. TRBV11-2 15 CASSPLWKTNYEQYF
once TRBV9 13 CASSVGSQGEQFF
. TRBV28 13 CASSHRDAETQYF
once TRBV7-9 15 CASSYRAGSYNEQFF
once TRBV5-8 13 CASSRGGTYGYTF
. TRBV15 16 CATSPPTGGSHNEQFF